This TCR beta chain derives from a study of T cells after yellow fever vaccination. This CDR3 spans 15 amino acids. The V gene's germline CDR1 is GTSNPN and CDR2 SVGIG (reference sequence). V was pared by 2 bases and J by 0 bases, with 5 bases of the junction left unmatched. This clonotype appeared a few times. MiXCR was run by TCRdb on the 5' RACE reads, yielding one entry per CDR3 protein. Here the sample spans 200,000 or so distinct CDR3 sequences, around 6.7% being singletons. The sequence derives from a man aged 30-40 years who received the YFV17D yellow fever vaccine. Sequencing used CD4+ T cells sorted from PBMCs, obtained on the day of the yellow fever booster vaccination. The chain joins TRBV30 to TRBJ2-3, with 7 bases that match TRBD2. The chain's CDR3 is CAWSRTAGSTDTQYF. The CDR3 nucleotides are TGTGCCTGGAGTAGAACAGCGGGAAGCACAGATACGCAGTATTTT.